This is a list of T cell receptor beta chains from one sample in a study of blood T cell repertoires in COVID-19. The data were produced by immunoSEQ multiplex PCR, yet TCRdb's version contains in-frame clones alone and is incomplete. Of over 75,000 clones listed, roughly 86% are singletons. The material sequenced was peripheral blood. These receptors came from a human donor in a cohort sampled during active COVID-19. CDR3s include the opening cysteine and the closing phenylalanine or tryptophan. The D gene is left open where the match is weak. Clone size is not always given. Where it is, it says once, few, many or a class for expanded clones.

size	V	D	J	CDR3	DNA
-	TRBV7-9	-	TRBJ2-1	CASSPGSYSYNEQFF	TGTGCCAGCAGCCCGGGGAGTTACTCCTACAATGAGCAGTTCTTC
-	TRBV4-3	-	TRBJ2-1	CASSQEERAGLSEQFF	TGCGCCAGCAGCCAAGAGGAAAGGGCAGGGCTAAGTGAGCAGTTCTTC
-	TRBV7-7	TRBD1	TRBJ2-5	CASSLGTGKQETQYF	TGTGCCAGCAGCTTAGGGACAGGGAAACAAGAGACCCAGTACTTC
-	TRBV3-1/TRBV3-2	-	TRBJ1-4	CASSLSQQGPEEKLFF	TGTGCCAGCAGCCTGAGTCAACAGGGCCCGGAAGAAAAACTGTTTTTT
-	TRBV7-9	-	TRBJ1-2	CASIPVGYTF	TGTGCCAGCATCCCGGTTGGCTACACCTTC
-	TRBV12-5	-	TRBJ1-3	CASGLGQNSGNTIYF	TGTGCTAGTGGTTTGGGGCAGAACTCTGGAAACACCATATATTTT
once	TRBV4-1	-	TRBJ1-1	CASSLIWTESNTEAFF	TGCGCCAGCAGCCTTATATGGACAGAATCAAACACTGAAGCTTTCTTT
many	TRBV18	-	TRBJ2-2	CASSRTWSGELFF	TGTGCCAGCTCACGGACATGGAGCGGGGAGCTGTTTTTT
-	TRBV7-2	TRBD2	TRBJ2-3	CASSKTSGSPNTQYF	TGTGCCAGCAGCAAGACTAGCGGGAGTCCGAATACGCAGTATTTT
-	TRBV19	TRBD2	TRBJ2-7	CASSRSGGAYEQYF	TGTGCCAGTAGTCGTAGCGGGGGGGCGTACGAGCAGTACTTC
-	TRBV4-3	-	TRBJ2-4	CASSQGFQMEGIQYF	TGCGCCAGCAGCCAAGGTTTCCAGATGGAGGGCATTCAGTACTTC
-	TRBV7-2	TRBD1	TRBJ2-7	CASSLRTGPTYEQYF	TGTGCCAGCAGCTTAAGGACAGGACCTACCTACGAGCAGTACTTC
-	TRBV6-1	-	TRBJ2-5	CASSEPQAQETQYF	TGTGCCAGCAGTGAACCCCAGGCCCAAGAGACCCAGTACTTC
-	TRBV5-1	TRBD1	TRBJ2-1	CASSLAGIGTGVNNEQFF	TGCGCCAGCAGCTTGGCCGGAATTGGGACAGGGGTCAACAATGAGCAGTTCTTC
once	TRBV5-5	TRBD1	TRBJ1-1	CASSLSGTGETEAFF	TGTGCCAGCAGCCTCTCCGGGACAGGGGAGACTGAAGCTTTCTTT
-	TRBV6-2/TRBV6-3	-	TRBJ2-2	CASSFRANTGELFF	TGTGCCAGCAGTTTTCGAGCGAACACCGGGGAGCTGTTTTTT